This note documents a single TCR beta chain sequence. Other DNA sequences from this sample encode an identical CDR3 as well. The authors loaded roughly 200 ng DNA, approximately 30,000 T cell genomes, into sorted-subset replicate PCRs. Assay: immunoSEQ multiplex PCR; the TCRdb copy retains only in-frame clones and omits some. Of some 2.4 million clones listed, over 85% were seen once; the top ten hold approximately 0.36%. These data come from a study of shared clonotypes between healthy human individuals. The V and J ends lost 6 bases and 2 bases, in that order; junction bases with no gene match: 4. From germline, CDR1 is MGHDK and CDR2 SYGVNS. The CDR3 has 14 amino acids.

Material for sequencing was naive CD4+ T cells from PBMCs. The subset: CD45RA+ positively selected. This clonotype was sampled from a man aged 18 to 29 in good health. Some clones in this sample may be carry-over from other donors' samples. V is TRBV25-1 and J is TRBJ1-5, with 7 bases fitting TRBD1. CDR3 sequence reads: CASSVTGGNQPQHF. The DNA for the CDR3 is TGTGCCAGCAGCGTTACAGGGGGCAATCAGCCCCAGCATTTT.